Below are 27 T cell receptor beta chains sequenced from a single sample in a study of shared clonotypes between healthy human individuals. Some clones are missing from TCRdb's copy, which holds only in-frame ones; the method was immunoSEQ multiplex PCR. Seen here are around 2.5 million clones, 93% observed once, and the top ten hold about 0.34%. Sequencing was done on a sample of naive CD4+ T cells from PBMCs. Sample subset: CD45RA+ positively selected. Receptors were obtained from a man between 18 and 29 years old in good health. Some clones in this sample may be carry-over from other donors' samples.

The gene calls are TRBV27 and TRBJ2-7; 7 positions agree with TRBD1. CDR3 size: 14 residues. Losses at the gene ends were 5 bases for V and 2 bases for J; bases not matched to a gene: 6. Germline CDR1 is MNHEY and CDR2 is SMNVEV (reference sequence). The CDR3 here is CASSPGQPPYEQYF. The CDR3 bases are TGTGCCAGCAGTCCGGGACAGCCTCCCTACGAGCAGTACTTC.

This clone showed up just once. The gene calls are TRBV28 and TRBJ1-1, with a weak D call TRBD1 (5 bases). The CDR3 length is 14 residues. With 6 bases removed from V and 6 bases from J, the gap between germline ends came to 17 bases. Germline V gene data show CDR1 as MDHEN and CDR2 as SYDVKM. Here the CDR3 DNA reads TGTGCCAGCAGGGGGTATGGGGGTAGCGCTGAAGCTTTCTTT. It is translated as CASRGYGGSAEAFF.

CDR3 nucleotides: TGTGCCAGCAGCTTGGTCCAGCGCTCGAACACTGAAGCTTTCTTT. Translated, it gives CASSLVQRSNTEAFF. V gene TRBV5-4 combines with J gene TRBJ1-1; no reliable D call. Looked up from germline, CDR1 is SGHNT and CDR2 is YYREEE (reference sequence). The germline V and J ends were trimmed by 0 bases and 1 base, with 10 bases remaining between them. The length of the CDR3 is 15 residues.

The gene calls are TRBV30 and TRBJ2-6; the D is unclear. V lost 3 bases and J lost 4, with 4 bases in between. Per germline, CDR1 GTSNPN and CDR2 SVGIG (reference sequence). CDR3 length equals 12 residues. The CDR3 DNA reads as TGTGCCTGGAGGGCAGGGGCCAACGTCCTGACTTTC. It yields the protein CAWRAGANVLTF.

In DNA, the CDR3 is TGCGCCAGCAGCTTGGAGAGGACTAGCGCTGCAGATACGCAGTATTTT. It specifies CASSLERTSAADTQYF. The chain is built from TRBV5-1 and TRBJ2-3, with 9 bases that match TRBD2. The V segment lost 0 bases and the J segment 4 bases; nucleotides outside the gene matches: 6. Germline V gene data show CDR1 as SGHRS and CDR2 as YFSETQ. There are 16 residues in the CDR3. Full variable domain (rest looked up from reference TRBV5-1 and TRBJ2-3): KAGVTQTPRYLIKTRGQQVTLSCSPISGHRSVSWYQQTPGQGLQFLFEYFSETQRNKGNFPGRFSGRQFSNSRSEMNVSTLELGDSALYLCASSLERTSAADTQYFGPGTRLTVL.

The chain carries TRBV6-5 and TRBJ2-7; 7 bases map to TRBD1. Trimming at V came to 6 bases and at J to 2 bases, leaving 7 bases not matched to a gene. The CDR3 runs 14 residues. Per germline, CDR1 MNHEY and CDR2 SVGAGI. CDR3 in DNA: TGTGCCAGCAGCCACGACAGGGCAACCTACGAGCAGTACTTC. This sequence encodes CASSHDRATYEQYF.

The V gene is TRBV7-9, the J gene TRBJ1-3, with no clear D. V was pared by 8 bases and J by 0 bases, with 14 bases between. Per germline, CDR1 SEHNR and CDR2 FQNEAQ (reference sequence). The CDR3 contains 15 residues. CDR3 protein: CASAHRRDSGNTIYF. CDR3 sequence (DNA): TGTGCCAGCGCCCACCGGCGGGACTCTGGAAACACCATATATTTT.

This clone was recorded once. The sample carries other DNA sequences with the same CDR3. The rearrangement joins TRBV30 to TRBJ2-2; D is unclear. CDR1 GTSNPN and CDR2 SVGIG come from the germline V gene (reference sequence). The CDR3 is 12 residues long. Trimming removed 0 bases at V and 4 bases at J, with 3 bases between. The chain's CDR3 is CAWSVRTGELFF. CDR3 nucleotide sequence: TGTGCCTGGAGTGTACGCACCGGGGAGCTGTTTTTT.

J is TRBJ2-5 and V is TRBV28; possible D gene TRBD2, 5 bases. The V and J ends lost 6 bases and 1 base respectively, with 15 bases between them. The germline V gene encodes CDR1 MDHEN and CDR2 SYDVKM. The CDR3 loop spans 15 amino acids. CDR3 residues: CASRTPRAPQETQYF. CDR3 nucleotides: TGTGCCAGCAGGACCCCGCGGGCGCCCCAAGAGACCCAGTACTTC.

The CDR3 here is CASSLGPRGSSGELFF. CDR3 DNA: TGTGCCAGCAGCTTAGGGCCTAGAGGTAGCTCCGGGGAGCTGTTTTTT. This sequence joins TRBV13 and TRBJ2-2; D is unresolved. This CDR3 is built from 16 residues. Per germline, CDR1 PRHDT and CDR2 FYEKMQ (reference sequence). The V end lost 0 bases, the J end lost 6 bases, and 14 bases lay between the germline ends.

The chain links TRBV2 to TRBJ2-1, with 13 bases matching TRBD2. Per germline, CDR1 SNHLY and CDR2 FYNNEI. The J segment lost 0 bases and the V segment lost 6 bases, leaving 5 bases of the junction unmatched. This CDR3 comprises 17 residues. The CDR3 coding sequence is TGTGCCAGCAGCAGACTAGCGGGAGGTCGCTCCTACAATGAGCAGTTCTTC. Residues: CASSRLAGGRSYNEQFF.

This clone was observed a single time. V usage is TRBV2 and J usage is TRBJ1-2; 7 nucleotides align to TRBD1. The length of the CDR3 is 12 residues. V gave up 8 bases and J gave up 5 bases; unmatched junction bases: 5. Germline V gene lookup returns CDR1 SNHLY and CDR2 FYNNEI. The CDR3 coding sequence is TGTGCCAGCGGGACAGCTACTTATGGCTACACCTTC. The encoded protein is CASGTATYGYTF. Based on the CDR3 plus reference TRBV2 and TRBJ1-2, the full variable domain is EPEVTQTPSHQVTQMGQEVILRCVPISNHLYFYWYRQILGQKVEFLVSFYNNEISEKSEIFDDQFSVERPDGSNFTLKIRSTKLEDSAMYFCASGTATYGYTFGSGTRLTVV.

The chain recombines TRBV6-4 with TRBJ2-3, with 11 bases identical to TRBD2. The length of the CDR3 is 15 residues. Per germline, CDR1 MRHNA and CDR2 SNTAGT. Trimming cost V 8 bases and J 4 bases; bases outside gene matches: 8. The CDR3 is CASQLAGEVADTQYF. In nucleotides, the CDR3 is TGTGCCAGCCAACTAGCGGGAGAGGTTGCAGATACGCAGTATTTT.

The chain has TRBV28 and TRBJ1-1, with TRBD1 matching 7 bases. V shed 0 bases, J shed 6 bases, and the junction held 16 bases outside the gene matches. CDR3 length equals 18 residues. The germline gives CDR1 MDHEN, CDR2 SYDVKM. This CDR3 is CASSLWSTGGGAVAEAFF. CDR3 in DNA: TGTGCCAGCAGTTTATGGTCCACGGGAGGGGGCGCGGTTGCTGAAGCTTTCTTT.

The chain uses TRBV28 and TRBJ2-7, with TRBD2 identical over 9 bases. The CDR3 runs 14 residues. Per the germline V gene, CDR1 is MDHEN and CDR2 is SYDVKM. Unmatched junction bases numbered 8, after V lost 5 bases and J lost 6 bases. The DNA for the CDR3 is TGTGCCAGCAGTCTAGCGGGATTCCACCGCGAGCAGTACTTC. Its translation is CASSLAGFHREQYF.

This rearrangement joins TRBV4-3 to TRBJ2-7; D unresolved. The V end was cut by 3 bases, the J end by 1 base, with 13 bases between. Germline-derived CDR1 and CDR2 are LGHNA and YSLEER. This CDR3 spans 15 amino acids. The CDR3 sequence is CASSHSRVGSYEQYF. The CDR3 DNA is TGCGCCAGCAGCCACTCAAGGGTCGGTTCCTACGAGCAGTACTTC.

This sequence joins TRBV7-6 and TRBJ2-2; D is unclear. V gave up 2 bases and J gave up 2 bases, with 6 bases separating them. Germline V gene lookup returns CDR1 SGHVS and CDR2 FNYEAQ. This CDR3 is 14 amino acids long. The CDR3 DNA is TGTGCCAGCAGCTTATTAGCTAACACCGGGGAGCTGTTTTTT. Its translation is CASSLLANTGELFF.

The chain joins TRBV14 to TRBJ1-2, with D perhaps TRBD1 (6 bases). Trimming took 6 bases from V and 5 from J, leaving 13 bases between them. This CDR3 comprises 13 residues. Germline V CDR1 and CDR2: SGHDN, FVKESK. This chain's CDR3 is CASSHDRLYGYTF. The CDR3 DNA follows: TGTGCCAGCAGTCACGACAGGTTGTATGGCTACACCTTC.

Details on this clone: The sample holds other DNA sequences that translate to the same CDR3. This rearrangement joins TRBV7-2 to TRBJ2-7; D is unclear. This CDR3 is 13 amino acids long. Trimming took off 5 bases at V and 2 bases at J, with 10 bases between the two ends. From germline, CDR1 is SGHTA and CDR2 FQGNSA. The CDR3 DNA reads as TGTGCCAGCAGCCCTCCCCCCCCCTACGAGCAGTACTTC. Translation: CASSPPPPYEQYF.

This chain connects TRBV19 to TRBJ1-1; D is unresolved. Trimming took off 9 bases at V and 6 bases at J, with 20 bases between the two ends. Germline assignment: CDR1 LNHDA and CDR2 SQIVND (reference sequence). CDR3 size: 14 residues. The CDR3 sequence is CASHRGREVAEAFF. As DNA, the CDR3 is TGTGCCAGCCACCGGGGTCGGGAGGTCGCTGAAGCTTTCTTT.

The chain uses TRBV6-5 and TRBJ1-3; D call uncertain. There are 14 residues in the CDR3. Looked up from germline, CDR1 is MNHEY and CDR2 is SVGAGI. V lost 0 bases, J lost 3 bases, and 6 bases lay in between. As DNA, the CDR3 is TGTGCCAGCAGTTACTCTGTAGTTGGAAACACCATATATTTT. Its translation is CASSYSVVGNTIYF.

The chain is built from TRBV6-6 and TRBJ2-1; no clear D. Germline loops: CDR1 MNHNY, CDR2 SVGAGI (reference sequence). CDR3 length equals 13 residues. The V end was cut by 4 bases, the J end by 3 bases, with 7 bases between. CDR3 sequence (DNA): TGTGCCAGCAGTTCGGGCAGCTACAATGAGCAGTTCTTC. It yields the protein CASSSGSYNEQFF.

This clone was observed a single time. The chain joins TRBV11-2 to TRBJ1-1, with 7 bases identical to TRBD1. Germline V gives CDR1 SGHAT, CDR2 FQNNGV. The CDR3 is 15 amino acids. V dropped 5 bases and J dropped 1; count of bases not matched to a gene: 7. The CDR3 spells CASSHDRVGNTEAFF. The CDR3 region has the DNA TGTGCCAGCAGCCACGACAGGGTCGGGAACACTGAAGCTTTCTTT.

The chain couples TRBV6-1 to TRBJ2-1, with 8 bases matching TRBD2. Trimming at V came to 2 bases and at J to 2 bases, leaving 11 bases not matched to a gene. The germline CDR1 and CDR2 sequences are MNHNS and SASEGT. The CDR3 is 18 residues long. CDR3 region: CASSESRYASGPYNEQFF. CDR3 bases: TGTGCCAGCAGTGAATCCCGGTACGCTAGCGGGCCCTACAATGAGCAGTTCTTC.

CDR3 sequence reads: CASSPRTTPYNEQFF. Written as DNA, the CDR3 is TGTGCCAGCAGCCCCCGGACTACACCCTACAATGAGCAGTTCTTC. This chain connects TRBV7-3 to TRBJ2-1, with TRBD2 as a possible D gene (6 bases). CDR1 is SGHTA and CDR2 is FQGTGA in the germline V gene. With 5 bases removed from V and 2 bases from J, the gap between germline ends came to 13 bases. The CDR3 covers 15 residues.

The chain uses TRBV7-9 and TRBJ2-2; D gene unclear. V dropped 1 base and J dropped 9 bases, with 12 bases sitting between them. The germline gives CDR1 SEHNR, CDR2 FQNEAQ (reference sequence). The CDR3 covers 14 residues. The CDR3 protein is CASSLGSSGRELFF. CDR3 nucleotide sequence: TGTGCCAGCAGCTTAGGGAGTTCAGGCCGGGAGCTGTTTTTT.

V usage is TRBV5-4 and J usage is TRBJ2-5; 7 bases align to TRBD2. Looked up from germline, CDR1 is SGHNT and CDR2 is YYREEE (reference sequence). The J segment lost 5 bases and the V segment lost 4 bases, leaving 8 bases of the junction unmatched. This CDR3 has 14 amino acids. The CDR3 sequence: CASSRAGVGETQYF. The CDR3 DNA is TGTGCCAGCAGCAGGGCGGGAGTGGGCGAGACCCAGTACTTC.